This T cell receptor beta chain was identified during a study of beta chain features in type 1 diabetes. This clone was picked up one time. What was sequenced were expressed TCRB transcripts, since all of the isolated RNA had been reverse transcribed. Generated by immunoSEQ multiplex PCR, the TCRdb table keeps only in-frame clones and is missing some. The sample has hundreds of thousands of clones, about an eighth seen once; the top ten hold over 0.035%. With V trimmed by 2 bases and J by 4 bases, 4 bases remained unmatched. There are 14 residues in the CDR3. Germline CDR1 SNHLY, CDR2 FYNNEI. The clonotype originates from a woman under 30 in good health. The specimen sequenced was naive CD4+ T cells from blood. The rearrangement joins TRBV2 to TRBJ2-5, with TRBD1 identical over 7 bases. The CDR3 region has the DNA TGTGCCAGCAGTGAAATCGCAGGGGGAGAGACCCAGTACTTC. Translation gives CASSEIAGGETQYF. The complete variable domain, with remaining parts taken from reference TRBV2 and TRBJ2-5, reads EPEVTQTPSHQVTQMGQEVILRCVPISNHLYFYWYRQILGQKVEFLVSFYNNEISEKSEIFDDQFSVERPDGSNFTLKIRSTKLEDSAMYFCASSEIAGGETQYFGPGTRLLVL.